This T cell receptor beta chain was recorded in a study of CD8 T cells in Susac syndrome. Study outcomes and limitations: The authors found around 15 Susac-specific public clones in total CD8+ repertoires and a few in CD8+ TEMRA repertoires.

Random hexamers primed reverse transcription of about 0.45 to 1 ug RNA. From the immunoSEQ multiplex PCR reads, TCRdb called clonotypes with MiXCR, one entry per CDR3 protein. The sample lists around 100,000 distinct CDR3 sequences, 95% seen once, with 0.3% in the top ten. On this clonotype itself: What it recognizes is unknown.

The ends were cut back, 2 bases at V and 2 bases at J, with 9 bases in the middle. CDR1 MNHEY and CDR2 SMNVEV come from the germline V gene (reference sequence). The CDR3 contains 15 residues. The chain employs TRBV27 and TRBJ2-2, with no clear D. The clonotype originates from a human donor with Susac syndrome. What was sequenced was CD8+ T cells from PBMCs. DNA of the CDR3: TGTGCCAGCAGTTTAATGTCCCCTAACACCGGGGAGCTGTTTTTT. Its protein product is CASSLMSPNTGELFF.